Presented here are 24 T cell receptor beta chains from one specimen sequenced in a study of T cell repertoires in cytomegalovirus infection. TCRdb re-derived calls from the reads in MiXCR, one entry per CDR3 protein. The table includes 600,000 to 700,000 distinct CDR3 sequences, about 30% detected once. These receptors' antigens are unknown. The input for sequencing was cultured PBMCs, taken from culture after CMV antigen stimulation. The receptors were sampled from a human donor in good health (CMV status not recorded). Some clones in this sample may be carry-over from other donors' samples.

In this sample, this clonotype turned up a few times. V and J are TRBV4-3 and TRBJ2-3; 9 bases fit TRBD2. Trimming at V came to 0 bases and at J to 4 bases, leaving 11 bases not matched to a gene. Per germline, CDR1 LGHNA and CDR2 YSLEER. The CDR3 totals 18 residues. The CDR3 bases are TGCGCCAGCAGCCAAGAGCATAGGGCGGGAGGGCCCTCAGATACGCAGTATTTT. This gives the protein CASSQEHRAGGPSDTQYF.

The V gene is TRBV7-9, the J gene TRBJ2-1; 8 bases fit TRBD2. V lost 2 bases and J lost 7; bases outside the gene matches: 7. Germline assignment: CDR1 SEHNR and CDR2 FQNEAQ (reference sequence). The length of the CDR3 is 15 residues. This CDR3 reads CASSLRAGAWNEQFF. CDR3 coding DNA: TGTGCCAGCAGCTTAAGAGCGGGAGCCTGGAATGAGCAGTTCTTC.

This clonotype was seen at least ten times. The chain joins TRBV7-8 to TRBJ1-1; no firm D call. There are 13 residues in the CDR3. Looked up from germline, CDR1 is SGHVS and CDR2 is FQNEAQ. V was shortened by 4 bases and J by 1 base, with 7 bases between the two germline ends. CDR3 region: CASSSSRNTEAFF. As DNA, the CDR3 is TGTGCCAGCAGCTCATCAAGGAACACTGAAGCTTTCTTT. Full variable domain (rest looked up from reference TRBV7-8 and TRBJ1-1): GAGVSQSPRYKVAKRGQDVALRCDPISGHVSLFWYQQALGQGPEFLTYFQNEAQLDKSGLPSDRFFAERPEGSVSTLKIQRTQQEDSAVYLCASSSSRNTEAFFGQGTRLTVV.

This clonotype was picked up a small number of times. V is TRBV5-4 and J is TRBJ2-1, with 9 nucleotides matching TRBD2. V was pared by 0 bases and J by 2 bases, with 6 bases of the junction left unmatched. Per the germline V gene, CDR1 is SGHNT and CDR2 is YYREEE (reference sequence). The CDR3 is made up of 17 amino acids. DNA for the CDR3: TGTGCCAGCAGCTTGGACAGACTAGCGGTTACCTACAATGAGCAGTTCTTC. Its protein is CASSLDRLAVTYNEQFF.

This chain uses TRBV7-8 with TRBJ2-1; 14 positions match TRBD2. The junction had 11 bases not matched to a gene; V was cut back by 4 bases and J by 0 bases. The CDR3 is made up of 20 amino acids. Germline V gene sequence: CDR1 SGHVS, CDR2 FQNEAQ. The CDR3 sequence is CASSSPMGLAGVSSYNEQFF. The CDR3 DNA reads as TGTGCCAGCAGCTCCCCAATGGGACTAGCGGGGGTTAGCTCCTACAATGAGCAGTTCTTC.

This clonotype has just one count. The chain joins TRBV24-1 to TRBJ2-1; TRBD1 aligns across 8 bases. The CDR3 extends over 14 amino acids. V was pared by 2 bases and J by 6 bases, with 2 bases of the junction left unmatched. CDR1 and CDR2 from the germline V gene are KGHDR and SFDVKD. CDR3 bases: TGTGCCACCAGTGATTGGACAGGGAGCAATGAGCAGTTCTTC. Translation gives CATSDWTGSNEQFF.

This clonotype was found many times. The chain uses TRBV7-2 and TRBJ1-1, with a weak D call TRBD1 (5 bases). Trimming left V 5 bases short and J 6 bases short, with 16 bases between. Germline V gives CDR1 SGHTA, CDR2 FQGNSA. The CDR3 runs to 14 residues. The CDR3 loop is CASSPRGETAEAFF. The CDR3 DNA reads TGTGCCAGCAGCCCACGAGGGGAGACGGCTGAAGCTTTCTTT. Drawing the rest from reference TRBV7-2 and TRBJ1-1, the complete variable domain is GAGVSQSPSNKVTEKGKDVELRCDPISGHTALYWYRQSLGQGLEFLIYFQGNSAPDKSGLPSDRFSAERTGGSVSTLTIQRTQQEDSAVYLCASSPRGETAEAFFGQGTRLTVV.

This clonotype was detected a few times. The genes are TRBV7-2 and TRBJ2-1; no definite D call. The CDR3 has 12 amino acids. The ends were cut back, 2 bases at V and 8 bases at J, with 7 bases in the middle. Germline V gives CDR1 SGHTA, CDR2 FQGNSA. The CDR3 sequence: CASSLYTDEQFF. In DNA, the CDR3 is TGTGCCAGCAGCTTATATACTGATGAGCAGTTCTTC.

The chain joins TRBV29-1 to TRBJ1-1; possibly TRBD1 for D (5 bases). V lost 7 bases, J lost 1 base, and 7 bases lay in between. Germline V gives CDR1 SQVTM, CDR2 ANQGSEA. The CDR3 extends over 11 amino acids. CDR3 in amino acids: CSGGRNTEAFF. The DNA of the CDR3 is TGCAGCGGGGGACGGAACACTGAAGCTTTCTTT.

The chain combines TRBV6-8 with TRBJ2-1; D is perhaps TRBD1 or TRBD2 (5 bases each). The ends were cut back, 2 bases at V and 5 bases at J, with 7 bases in the middle. Germline CDR1 reads MNHGY; CDR2 reads SAAAGT. This CDR3 has 13 amino acids. The CDR3 protein is CASSYGTNNEQFF. The CDR3 bases are TGTGCCAGCAGTTACGGGACGAACAATGAGCAGTTCTTC.

The chain combines TRBV7-2 with TRBJ2-7; 7 nucleotides agree with TRBD1. Germline CDR1 SGHTA, CDR2 FQGNSA. V shed 0 bases, J shed 3 bases, and the junction held 14 bases outside the gene matches. CDR3 length: 18 residues. The chain's CDR3 is CASSLAPAPRTGNYEQYF. The CDR3 nucleotides read TGTGCCAGCAGCTTAGCGCCAGCCCCCCGGACAGGAAACTACGAGCAGTACTTC.

This clonotype has a handful of counts. The chain joins TRBV6-6 to TRBJ1-3; TRBD1 is a possible D gene (5 bases). Per the germline V gene, CDR1 is MNHNY and CDR2 is SVGAGI (reference sequence). CDR3 length: 16 residues. The V and J ends lost 0 bases and 2 bases respectively, with 11 bases between them. CDR3 coding DNA: TGTGCCAGCAGTTACTCGTTACAGGCTACTGGAAACACCATATATTTT. Amino acids: CASSYSLQATGNTIYF.

The sample holds a few counts of this clonotype. This chain joins TRBV6-2 or TRBV6-3 and TRBJ1-2; tentatively, D is TRBD1 (5 bases). This CDR3 region has 15 residues. The V gene's germline CDR1 is MNHEY and CDR2 SVGEGT. V was trimmed by 2 bases and J by 6 bases, leaving 16 bases between them. The CDR3 coding sequence is TGTGCCAGCAGTTACCGGGTCGCGACAGACCATGGCTACACCTTC. Translation gives CASSYRVATDHGYTF.

CDR3 loop: CASSLPPKLDTQYF. The CDR3, as DNA: TGTGCCAGCAGTTTACCACCGAAACTGGATACGCAGTATTTT. V and J are TRBV27 and TRBJ2-3; D not certain. Germline CDR1 is MNHEY and CDR2 is SMNVEV (reference sequence). Trimming took off 2 bases at V and 6 bases at J, with 12 bases between the two ends. This CDR3 has 14 residues.

The chain joins TRBV10-2 to TRBJ2-7, with TRBD2 matching over 15 bases. Germline V gives CDR1 WSHSY, CDR2 SAAADI. This CDR3 region has 15 residues. The J segment lost 6 bases and the V segment lost 4 bases, leaving 4 bases of the junction unmatched. CDR3 sequence: CASSGTSGGAFEQYF. CDR3 coding DNA: TGCGCCAGCAGTGGGACTAGCGGGGGGGCATTCGAGCAGTACTTC.

V gene TRBV6-2 or TRBV6-3 combines with J gene TRBJ2-1, with TRBD2 identical over 13 bases. Germline V gives CDR1 MNHEY, CDR2 SVGEGT. The length of the CDR3 is 15 residues. V was clipped by 6 bases and J by 9 bases; unmatched bases: 8. CDR3 residues: CASSPGTSGIFEQFF. CDR3 DNA: TGTGCCAGCAGCCCGGGGACTAGCGGGATCTTTGAGCAGTTCTTC.

This clonotype occurred once. Lacking the conserved final phenylalanine or tryptophan, this CDR3 likely reflects a read error. The chain joins TRBV7-2 to TRBJ2-7; D remains unclear. The germline gives CDR1 SGHTA, CDR2 FQGNSA. The CDR3 spans 16 residues. Trimming removed 5 bases from V and 3 bases from J, with 20 bases in between. CDR3 loop: CASSLSASSPIYEQYL. The CDR3 DNA reads TGTGCCAGCAGCCTCTCGGCCTCATCCCCTATCTACGAGCAGTACCTC.

This chain links TRBV30 with TRBJ2-3; 8 bases agree with TRBD2. V lost 3 bases and J lost 2; bases outside the gene matches: 13. Germline V lookup: CDR1 GTSNPN, CDR2 SVGIG (reference sequence). The CDR3 runs 17 residues. The CDR3 DNA sequence: TGTGCCTGGAGCCCAACGGTGGAGCGGGAGATCACAGATACGCAGTATTTT. Translating gives CAWSPTVEREITDTQYF. Using reference TRBV30 and TRBJ2-3 for the parts outside the CDR3, the full variable domain is SQTIHQWPATLVQPVGSPLSLECTVEGTSNPNLYWYRQAAGRGLQLLFYSVGIGQISSEVPQNLSASRPQDRQFILSSKKLLLSDSGFYLCAWSPTVEREITDTQYFGPGTRLTVL.

This clonotype was counted a few times. The V call is TRBV7-8, the J call TRBJ2-5; D might be TRBD2 (5 bases). Germline V gene data show CDR1 as SGHVS and CDR2 as FQNEAQ. V was cut by 2 bases and J by 5 bases, with 15 bases left in between. CDR3 length: 15 amino acids. CDR3 sequence: CASSLNPLGVETQYF. In DNA, the CDR3 is TGTGCCAGCAGCTTAAATCCCCTCGGGGTTGAGACCCAGTACTTC.

This clonotype appeared a few times. This sequence joins TRBV7-8 and TRBJ2-2; TRBD1 agrees at 8 bases. Germline-derived CDR1 and CDR2 are SGHVS and FQNEAQ. Trimming took 5 bases from V and 6 from J; bases not matched to a gene: 11. This CDR3 contains 16 residues. The CDR3 bases are TGTGCCAGCAGCCAGTGGACAGGGTGGCGGGCCGGGGAGCTGTTTTTT. This gives the protein CASSQWTGWRAGELFF.

J is TRBJ1-2 and V is TRBV10-3, with TRBD1 matching over 7 bases. After removal of 2 bases from V and 3 bases from J, the junction contained 3 bases not matched to a gene. CDR1 ENHRY and CDR2 SYGVKD come from the germline V gene. This CDR3 has 14 amino acids. The CDR3 reads CAISEDRVDYGYTF. The CDR3 nucleotides read TGTGCCATCAGTGAGGACAGGGTGGACTATGGCTACACCTTC.

This clonotype was detected a few times. The chain is built from TRBV2 and TRBJ1-1; D is unclear. This CDR3 comprises 17 residues. CDR1 and CDR2 (germline): SNHLY, FYNNEI. The V and J ends lost 2 bases and 0 bases respectively, with 16 bases between them. The CDR3 nucleotides read TGTGCCAGCAGTGAATATCGAGGCTATGCACTGAACACTGAAGCTTTCTTT. It codes for CASSEYRGYALNTEAFF.

The V and J genes are TRBV6-2 or TRBV6-3 and TRBJ2-1; D uncertain. Germline assignment: CDR1 MNHEY and CDR2 SVGEGT. Between the trimmed V and J ends, which lost 1 base and 6 bases, there was a span of 10 bases. The CDR3 consists of 14 residues. CDR3: CASSYFGRSNEQFF. CDR3 nucleotide sequence: TGTGCCAGCAGTTACTTCGGCAGATCCAATGAGCAGTTCTTC.

There are a few counts of this clonotype. The genes are TRBV11-3 and TRBJ1-5; D may be TRBD1 (5 bases). CDR1 and CDR2 from the germline V gene are SGHNT and YENEEA. The V gene lost 5 bases and the J gene lost 2 bases, with 22 bases spanning the gap. The CDR3 sequence is 18 residues long. CDR3 DNA: TGTGCCAGCAGCCCCTTCCTATGGGGCCCTAGGGGCAATCAGCCCCAGCATTTT. This translates into CASSPFLWGPRGNQPQHF.